This T cell receptor (beta chain) was found in a study of T cell repertoires in cytomegalovirus infection. At the level of the study: Public TCR beta signatures marked donors with CMV infection and the matching HLA.

This CDR3 region has 16 residues. Trimming cost V 8 bases and J 2 bases; bases outside gene matches: 12. Germline V gene lookup returns CDR1 SGHAT and CDR2 FQNNGV. TCRdb re-called the reads with MiXCR, one entry per CDR3 protein. Of under 850,000 distinct CDR3 sequences listed, 35% to 45% are singletons. This clonotype has more than one count but fewer than ten. The source is a human donor in good health (CMV status not recorded). Some clones in this sample may be carry-over from other donors' samples. The sequenced sample was PBMCs. The rearrangement joins TRBV11-2 to TRBJ2-5; 9 nucleotides align to TRBD2. In DNA form, the CDR3 reads TGTGCCAGCGCACGCGGGGCTAGCGGGACTCAAGAGACCCAGTACTTC. Translation gives CASARGASGTQETQYF.